The 28 T cell receptor beta chains in this list originate from one sample, sequenced in a study of blood T cell repertoires in COVID-19 (dated by TCRdb to 2020 to 2022). Receptor libraries were prepared by the immunoSEQ multiplex PCR assay. The table was pulled from immuneACCESS by TCRdb, which kept in-frame rearrangements only. Such tables lose some clones; where checked, under half of the loss comes from unresolved V genes, and the rest has no known cause. In all, the sample holds around 200,000 clones, and about nine tenths of those were seen once. The leading ten clones occupy about 2.6% of the sample. The sample comprised PBMCs or T cells enriched from blood (not recorded which). The receptors come from a woman in her 30s who had recovered from COVID-19.

A single count supports this clone. The chain recombines TRBV9 with TRBJ2-7; 7 nucleotides match TRBD1. The CDR3 is 16 amino acids. V was pared by 0 bases and J by 2 bases, with 8 bases of the junction left unmatched. From germline, CDR1 is SGDLS and CDR2 YYNGEE. The CDR3 spells CASSVATTGSTYEQYF. CDR3 nucleotide sequence: TGTGCCAGCAGCGTAGCGACGACAGGGTCAACCTACGAGCAGTACTTC.

The rearrangement joins TRBV10-3 to TRBJ2-3; unclear D gene. The CDR3 runs to 13 residues. V lost 6 bases and J lost 2, with 9 bases in between. Germline V gene lookup returns CDR1 ENHRY and CDR2 SYGVKD. DNA for the CDR3: TGTGCCATCAGAGAGATTTACACAGATACGCAGTATTTT. Its translation is CAIREIYTDTQYF.

V and J are TRBV4-1 and TRBJ2-3, with 8 positions matching TRBD2. Germline V gene lookup returns CDR1 MGHRA and CDR2 YSYEKL. The length of the CDR3 is 14 residues. After removal of 10 bases from V and 2 bases from J, the junction contained 8 bases not matched to a gene. As DNA, the CDR3 is TGCGCCACTCAAAAGCGGGGGCCCACAGATACGCAGTATTTT. It is translated as CATQKRGPTDTQYF.

This chain joins TRBV7-6 and TRBJ2-5, with 13 nucleotides matching TRBD2. CDR3 length: 15 residues. Losses at the gene ends were 1 base for V and 4 bases for J; bases not matched to a gene: 0. CDR1 and CDR2 from the germline V gene are SGHVS and FNYEAQ. As DNA, the CDR3 is TGTGCCAGCAGCTTAGGACTAGCGGGGGGAGAGACCCAGTACTTC. Translating it yields CASSLGLAGGETQYF.

The rearrangement joins TRBV23-1 to TRBJ2-7; TRBD1 agrees at 12 bases. Being an ORF, TRBV23-1 has a function that is uncertain. This CDR3 comprises 20 residues. The junction had 22 bases not matched to a gene; V was cut back by 3 bases and J by 7 bases. The CDR3 nucleotides are TGCGCCAGCAGTCATTGGGACTTATCTGACGGGACAGGGGGCTTCGGAGAGCAGTACTTC. This encodes CASSHWDLSDGTGGFGEQYF.

The V gene is TRBV11-3, the J gene TRBJ2-1, with D possibly TRBD1 on 5 matching bases. The CDR3 runs 15 residues. V lost 1 base and J lost 3, with 10 bases in between. Germline CDR1 is SGHNT and CDR2 is YENEEA. In DNA form, the CDR3 reads TGTGCCAGCAGCTTAGTAGGTGACAGCTACAATGAGCAGTTCTTC. This codes for CASSLVGDSYNEQFF. The variable domain in full, completed from reference TRBV11-3 and TRBJ2-1, reads EAGVVQSPRYKIIEKKQPVAFWCNPISGHNTLYWYLQNLGQGPELLIRYENEEAVDDSQLPKDRFSAERLKGVDSTLKIQPAELGDSAVYLCASSLVGDSYNEQFFGPGTRLTVL.

The genes are TRBV11-1 and TRBJ2-7; unclear D gene. The V gene lost 3 bases and the J gene lost 3 bases, with 3 bases spanning the gap. Looked up from germline, CDR1 is SGHAT and CDR2 is FQDESV (reference sequence). This CDR3 has 11 residues. The CDR3 spells CASSFNYEQYF. Here the CDR3 DNA reads TGTGCCAGCAGCTTCAACTACGAGCAGTACTTC. Filled out from reference TRBV11-1 and TRBJ2-7, the complete variable domain reads EAEVAQSPRYKITEKSQAVAFWCDPISGHATLYWYRQILGQGPELLVQFQDESVVDDSQLPKDRFSAERLKGVDSTLKIQPAELGDSAMYLCASSFNYEQYFGPGTRLTVT.

V is TRBV6-5 and J is TRBJ1-2; tentatively, D is TRBD1 (6 bases). V was pared by 0 bases and J by 10 bases, with 9 bases between. The CDR3 is 12 residues long. Looked up from germline, CDR1 is MNHEY and CDR2 is SVGAGI. The CDR3 DNA reads as TGTGCCAGCAGTTACTCGAACAGGGACTACACCTTC. Protein: CASSYSNRDYTF.

This clone was recorded only once. This sequence joins TRBV1 and TRBJ1-1. TRBV1 is assigned pseudogene status. CDR3 length: 12 residues. CDR3 DNA sequence: TGCACCAGCAGCGTATGGAACACTGAAGCTTTCTTT. Translating gives CTSSVWNTEAFF.

The chain employs TRBV4-2 and TRBJ1-5; the match to TRBD1 covers 8 bases. V lost 2 bases to trimming and J lost 5 bases; unmatched junction nucleotides: 5. In germline, CDR1 is LGHNA, CDR2 YNFKEQ. CDR3 length equals 15 residues. The chain's CDR3 is CASSQRYRGDQPQHF. DNA of the CDR3: TGTGCCAGCAGCCAAAGGTACAGGGGGGATCAGCCCCAGCATTTT.

The table lists this clone with a count of one. The rearrangement uses TRBV7-2 and TRBJ1-5; a weak D match, TRBD1 (6 bases). With 5 bases removed from V and 3 bases from J, the gap between germline ends came to 17 bases. The length of the CDR3 is 16 residues. The germline V gene encodes CDR1 SGHTA and CDR2 FQGNSA. Here the CDR3 reads CASSPPGATSNQPQHF. The CDR3 DNA reads as TGTGCCAGCAGCCCCCCAGGGGCTACGTCCAATCAGCCCCAGCATTTT.

The V and J genes are TRBV2 and TRBJ1-1; 8 nucleotides line up with TRBD1. Per germline, CDR1 SNHLY and CDR2 FYNNEI. The CDR3 has 17 amino acids. Trimming removed 2 bases from V and 0 bases from J; junction bases left unmatched: 8. For the CDR3, the DNA is TGTGCCAGCAGTGAATGGCAGGGGGCTCAGATGAACACTGAAGCTTTCTTT. Encoded protein: CASSEWQGAQMNTEAFF. Full variable domain (outside the CDR3, taken from reference TRBV2 and TRBJ1-1): EPEVTQTPSHQVTQMGQEVILRCVPISNHLYFYWYRQILGQKVEFLVSFYNNEISEKSEIFDDQFSVERPDGSNFTLKIRSTKLEDSAMYFCASSEWQGAQMNTEAFFGQGTRLTVV.

The J gene is TRBJ2-5, the V gene TRBV9; weak D call: TRBD1 (5 bases). Trimming left V 4 bases short and J 2 bases short, with 15 bases between. Germline CDR1 and CDR2: SGDLS and YYNGEE. The CDR3 contains 15 residues. The CDR3 nucleotides are TGTGCCAGCAGCCCCACTTGGGGCAGACAAGAGACCCAGTACTTC. It codes for CASSPTWGRQETQYF.

The genes are TRBV7-9 and TRBJ2-3; D gene ambiguous. The CDR3 covers 15 residues. Trimming took off 2 bases at V and 0 bases at J, with 9 bases between the two ends. Per the germline V gene, CDR1 is SEHNR and CDR2 is FQNEAQ (reference sequence). The CDR3 region has the DNA TGTGCCAGCAGCTTATCTGAGATCAGCACAGATACGCAGTATTTT. It yields the protein CASSLSEISTDTQYF.

The J gene is TRBJ1-2, the V gene TRBV6-6; TRBD1 matches 9 bases. CDR1 and CDR2 (germline): MNHNY, SVGAGI (reference sequence). The V and J ends lost 0 bases and 4 bases, in that order; junction bases with no gene match: 6. This CDR3 spans 16 amino acids. The CDR3 loop is CASSYSAPGQGYGYTF. CDR3 DNA sequence: TGTGCCAGCAGTTACTCTGCACCGGGACAGGGCTATGGCTACACCTTC.

The chain combines TRBV29-1 with TRBJ2-4; the match to TRBD1 covers 8 bases. There are 13 residues in the CDR3. Germline loops: CDR1 SQVTM, CDR2 ANQGSEA. The V and J ends lost 6 bases and 5 bases, in that order; junction bases with no gene match: 6. CDR3 protein: CSVGQGPQNIQYF. CDR3 DNA sequence: TGCAGCGTAGGACAGGGTCCCCAAAACATTCAGTACTTC.

The V and J genes are TRBV7-9 and TRBJ2-5; D gene uncertain. The germline CDR1 and CDR2 sequences are SEHNR and FQNEAQ (reference sequence). V shed 1 base and J shed 1 base, with 7 bases lying between them. The CDR3 is 14 residues long. The CDR3 sequence: CASSLGSFQETQYF. The CDR3 DNA reads TGTGCCAGCAGCTTAGGTTCCTTCCAAGAGACCCAGTACTTC.

The V call is TRBV6-5, the J call TRBJ2-1; 8 bases align to TRBD2. Germline V gene data show CDR1 as MNHEY and CDR2 as SVGAGI. V gave up 4 bases and J gave up 5 bases; unmatched junction bases: 7. The CDR3 runs 15 residues. The CDR3 coding sequence is TGTGCCAGCAGTTGGGAAGCGGGGGCCAACAATGAGCAGTTCTTC. Its translation is CASSWEAGANNEQFF.

V is TRBV6-4 and J is TRBJ2-2, with 7 bases identical to TRBD1. The length of the CDR3 is 15 residues. The germline CDR1 and CDR2 sequences are MRHNA and SNTAGT. V lost 5 bases and J lost 7; bases outside the gene matches: 10. The chain's CDR3 is CASSKTGQYNGELFF. DNA for the CDR3: TGTGCCAGCAGTAAAACGGGACAGTATAACGGGGAGCTGTTTTTT.

As regards this clone: A read error may produce the germline difference seen at one junction end. CDR3 coding DNA: TGTGCCAGCAGCTTGGCCGAACAGGGGAGCTTC. Translating gives CASSLAEQGSF. The chain joins TRBV5-5 to TRBJ1-2, with 7 bases lining up with TRBD1. Germline assignment: CDR1 SGHKS and CDR2 YYEKEE (reference sequence). This CDR3 spans 11 amino acids.

The chain joins TRBV23-1 to TRBJ1-2; 8 nucleotides agree with TRBD1. TRBV23-1 belongs to the ORF category, with a function that is uncertain. This CDR3 spans 18 amino acids. The V gene end was trimmed by 0 bases and the J gene end by 5 bases; junction bases not matched to a gene: 14. The CDR3 DNA sequence: TGCGCCAGCAGTCAATCAGGACAGGGAGGGATTCTTTTGTATGGCTACACCTTC. The encoded protein is CASSQSGQGGILLYGYTF.

This clone was detected once. The rearrangement joins TRBV29-1 to TRBJ1-1; D not certain. Germline V gives CDR1 SQVTM, CDR2 ANQGSEA. The CDR3 has 13 residues. V lost 0 bases, J lost 3 bases, and 8 bases lay in between. For the CDR3, the DNA is TGCAGCGTTGAAGATACAGCCTACACTGAAGCTTTCTTT. This codes for CSVEDTAYTEAFF.

This sequence joins TRBV28 and TRBJ2-7; the D gene is possibly TRBD2 (5 bases). The germline V and J ends were trimmed by 5 bases and 2 bases, with 10 bases remaining between them. Germline V gives CDR1 MDHEN, CDR2 SYDVKM. The length of the CDR3 is 13 residues. The CDR3 protein is CASSVGSPYEQYF. The CDR3, as DNA: TGTGCCAGCAGTGTTGGGAGCCCCTACGAGCAGTACTTC.

The chain joins TRBV25-1 to TRBJ1-2; 8 bases line up with TRBD1. CDR1 and CDR2 (germline): MGHDK, SYGVNS. V lost 3 bases and J lost 4; bases outside the gene matches: 7. CDR3 length: 15 amino acids. The CDR3 here is CASSDRGQGSYGYTF. For the CDR3, the DNA is TGTGCCAGCAGTGACAGGGGGCAGGGTAGCTATGGCTACACCTTC.

The DNA of the CDR3 is TGTGCCAGCAGCTTGATTTCCGCCCGCGGCTCGTACGAGCAGTACTTC. As protein: CASSLISARGSYEQYF. The chain has TRBV5-6 and TRBJ2-7; D unclear. Per germline, CDR1 SGHDT and CDR2 YYEEEE. Trimming pared 1 base from V and 4 bases from J, leaving 18 bases between. This CDR3 is 16 amino acids long.

Only a few counts were recorded for this clone. The chain carries TRBV5-1 and TRBJ2-3, with TRBD2 as a possible D gene (6 bases). The CDR3 sequence is 14 residues long. Per the germline V gene, CDR1 is SGHRS and CDR2 is YFSETQ. Deletions cut 3 bases from V and 3 bases from J, with 11 bases between. In DNA, the CDR3 is TGCGCCAGCAGCTCGGGACTTCAGACAGATACGCAGTATTTT. Residues: CASSSGLQTDTQYF.

This clone was picked up one time. This chain uses TRBV10-1 with TRBJ1-4, with 9 bases lining up with TRBD1. The CDR3 is made up of 14 amino acids. Germline CDR1 and CDR2: WNHNN and SYGVQD (reference sequence). V lost 7 bases, J lost 4 bases, and 4 bases stayed unmatched. CDR3 sequence (DNA): TGCGCCAGCACCTCGACAGGGGGTAATGAAAAACTGTTTTTT. Translating gives CASTSTGGNEKLFF.

This clone was recorded only once. The V and J genes are TRBV28 and TRBJ1-3, with D hard to call. CDR1 is MDHEN, CDR2 SYDVKM, per germline. Trimming left V 2 bases short and J 7 bases short, with 6 bases between. The CDR3 has 12 residues. Here the CDR3 DNA reads TGTGCCAGCAGTTTACTACGGAACACCATATATTTT. It yields the protein CASSLLRNTIYF.